What follows describes a single TCR beta chain. Its antigen is as yet unknown. This CDR3 is also generated by other DNA sequences in the sample. This sample was included in a study of shared clonotypes between healthy human individuals. Study-wide points: Sequencing depth was a factor that was expected to affect clonotype sharing among donors.

Libraries were prepared by immunoSEQ multiplex PCR; TCRdb keeps only in-frame clonotypes and omits some of them. The sample lists fewer than 3 million clones; about nine tenths were seen once. The CDR3 is 15 amino acids. The V gene end was trimmed by 0 bases and the J gene end by 0 bases; junction bases not matched to a gene: 1. Per germline, CDR1 SGHRS and CDR2 YFSETQ. Sequencing was performed on naive CD4+ T cells from PBMCs. Subset given: CD45RA+ positively selected. J is TRBJ2-3 and V is TRBV5-1; 7 bases agree with TRBD2. The TCR sequence derives from a man between 18 and 35 years old in good health. Some clones in this sample may be carry-over from other donors' samples. In DNA form, the CDR3 reads TGCGCCAGCAGCTTGGCGGGAGGCAGCACAGATACGCAGTATTTT. Amino acid sequence: CASSLAGGSTDTQYF.